What follows are 21 T cell receptor beta chains derived from one specimen sequenced in a study of cytomegalovirus exposure and HLA in healthy donors. Use of 60 Vbeta and 13 Jbeta primers characterized the PCR. The protocol was immunoSEQ multiplex PCR, while the TCRdb copy is restricted to in-frame clones and leaves out a portion. Of 75,000 to 80,000 clones listed, roughly 70% were seen once; the top ten hold 4.9%. Material for sequencing was PBMCs. These receptors came from a man in his 60s in good health and CMV-seropositive.

The chain employs TRBV12-5 and TRBJ2-1; 7 bases agree with TRBD2. Germline values: CDR1 LGHNT, CDR2 FRNRAP. This CDR3 spans 15 amino acids. J lost 4 bases, V lost 4 bases, and 7 bases had no gene match. The DNA for the CDR3 is TGTGCTAGTGGTTATGGGCTAGCGGAATACAATGAGCAGTTCTTC. It translates to CASGYGLAEYNEQFF.

The chain uses TRBV5-1 and TRBJ1-1, with unresolved D. The CDR3 length is 12 residues. CDR1 is SGHRS, CDR2 YFSETQ, per germline. Trimming pared 0 bases from V and 6 bases from J, leaving 6 bases between. Here the CDR3 DNA reads TGCGCCAGCAGCTTGGGGAGCGCTGAAGCTTTCTTT. The encoded protein is CASSLGSAEAFF.

The chain uses TRBV7-9 and TRBJ2-1; TRBD2 agrees at 12 bases. The CDR3 spans 15 residues. CDR1 and CDR2 (germline): SEHNR, FQNEAQ (reference sequence). V trimming: 3 bases; J trimming: 9 bases; junction bases outside the gene matches: 6. The CDR3 DNA sequence: TGTGCCAGCAGCTTGGAGACTAGCGGGAGCGGTGAGCAGTTCTTC. Translating gives CASSLETSGSGEQFF.

The gene calls are TRBV7-9 and TRBJ2-5, with 8 bases aligning to TRBD1. Gene TRBJ2-7 matches the end of the DNA better, so the J call may be wrong. The CDR3 is 15 amino acids. Germline CDR1 is SEHNR and CDR2 is FQNEAQ (reference sequence). This CDR3 reads CASRRGQASSYEQYF. CDR3 bases: TGTGCCAGCAGAAGGGGACAGGCGAGCTCCTACGAGCAGTACTTC.

The rearrangement links TRBV11-2 to TRBJ2-5; the D is unclear. The length of the CDR3 is 13 residues. Per the germline V gene, CDR1 is SGHAT and CDR2 is FQNNGV. V lost 4 bases to trimming and J lost 5 bases, with 11 bases between them. The CDR3 nucleotides are TGTGCCAGCAGCTGGCCCGGAGAGGAGACCCAGTACTTC. Translated, it gives CASSWPGEETQYF.

The chain links TRBV19 to TRBJ1-5, with unresolved D. V lost 2 bases, J lost 4 bases, and 6 bases lay in between. This CDR3 has 13 residues. The germline V gene has CDR1 LNHDA and CDR2 SQIVND (reference sequence). In DNA, the CDR3 is TGTGCCAGTAGTATAAGGGAGAATCAGCCCCAGCATTTT. The encoded protein is CASSIRENQPQHF. Using reference TRBV19 and TRBJ1-5 for the parts outside the CDR3, the full variable domain is DGGITQSPKYLFRKEGQNVTLSCEQNLNHDAMYWYRQDPGQGLRLIYYSQIVNDFQKGDIAEGYSVSREKKESFPLTVTSAQKNPTAFYLCASSIRENQPQHFGDGTRLSIL.

CDR3 sequence reads: CASSSDYNTGELFF. CDR3 bases: TGTGCCAGCAGCTCGGACTATAACACCGGGGAGCTGTTTTTT. The chain couples TRBV7-8 to TRBJ2-2; possibly TRBD2 for D (6 bases). This CDR3 region has 14 residues. V dropped 4 bases and J dropped 2 bases, with 8 bases sitting between them. Germline CDR1 SGHVS, CDR2 FQNEAQ.

The CDR3 region has the DNA TGTGCCAGTAGTTTTCGTATTGAAGCTTTCTTT. It is translated as CASSFRIEAFF. This chain uses TRBV19 with TRBJ1-1, with unresolved D. Germline values: CDR1 LNHDA, CDR2 SQIVND (reference sequence). V lost 5 bases and J 7 bases, leaving 8 bases between the germline ends. The CDR3 extends over 11 amino acids.

This rearrangement joins TRBV6-5 to TRBJ1-2, with unresolved D. Germline V gene lookup returns CDR1 MNHEY and CDR2 SVGAGI. V lost 7 bases and J lost 6, with 18 bases in between. This CDR3 is 14 amino acids long. CDR3 protein: CASTPRPTADGYTF. CDR3 bases: TGTGCCAGCACCCCCCGCCCGACTGCTGATGGCTACACCTTC.

V usage is TRBV5-1 and J usage is TRBJ2-2; unclear D gene. The germline CDR1 and CDR2 sequences are SGHRS and YFSETQ. This CDR3 is 12 amino acids long. V was pared by 7 bases and J by 6 bases, with 10 bases between. The CDR3: CASLVRSGELFF. For the CDR3, the DNA is TGCGCCAGCCTTGTGAGGTCCGGGGAGCTGTTTTTT.

This clone was counted a single time. The CDR3 DNA reads TGTGCCAGCAGCTCGGGACAGGCCTTTTCGGTGGACACCGGGGAGCTGTTTTTT. It encodes CASSSGQAFSVDTGELFF. The V gene is TRBV11-2, the J gene TRBJ2-2; 8 nucleotides agree with TRBD1. J gave up 3 bases and V 4 bases, and 13 bases lay outside the gene matches. Germline CDR1 is SGHAT and CDR2 is FQNNGV. The CDR3 is made up of 18 amino acids.

This chain joins TRBV7-9 and TRBJ2-5, with a tentative D call TRBD2 (5 bases). Between the trimmed V and J ends, which lost 8 bases and 1 base, there was a span of 8 bases. Per the germline V gene, CDR1 is SEHNR and CDR2 is FQNEAQ (reference sequence). The CDR3 sequence is 12 residues long. The CDR3 region is CASEGVQETQYF. The CDR3 bases are TGTGCCAGCGAGGGAGTCCAAGAGACCCAGTACTTC.

A single count supports this clone. CDR3 protein: CASSYTSGGALREQYF. The DNA for the CDR3 is TGTGCCAGCAGCTACACTAGCGGGGGGGCCTTGAGGGAGCAGTACTTC. The rearrangement joins TRBV7-9 to TRBJ2-7; TRBD2 agrees at 13 bases. The CDR3 sequence is 16 residues long. From germline, CDR1 is SEHNR and CDR2 FQNEAQ (reference sequence). V lost 4 bases and J lost 7; bases outside the gene matches: 10.

The V and J genes are TRBV14 and TRBJ2-7; D gene ambiguous. Germline V CDR1 and CDR2: SGHDN, FVKESK. This CDR3 contains 14 residues. V gave up 3 bases and J gave up 2 bases, with 11 bases separating them. The CDR3 nucleotides are TGTGCCAGCAGCCATCCCGGGTTTGCCTACGAGCAGTACTTC. Its protein is CASSHPGFAYEQYF.

The gene calls are TRBV6-6 and TRBJ1-4, with D tentatively TRBD1 (6 bases). Germline loops: CDR1 MNHNY, CDR2 SVGAGI (reference sequence). The V and J ends lost 6 bases and 5 bases respectively, with 19 bases between them. CDR3 length: 16 residues. The CDR3, as DNA: TGTGCCAGCAGCCGATCTGGGACAACCTTCAATGAAAAACTGTTTTTT. Amino acids: CASSRSGTTFNEKLFF.

Here the CDR3 DNA reads TGTGCCAGCAGCTTATTAGGGGAGGATCTGGAGACCCAGTACTTC. Its translation is CASSLLGEDLETQYF. The chain employs TRBV2 and TRBJ2-5; D is perhaps TRBD2 (6 bases). Deletions cut 6 bases from V and 5 bases from J, with 19 bases between. This CDR3 is 15 amino acids long. The germline gives CDR1 SNHLY, CDR2 FYNNEI.

The gene calls are TRBV7-9 and TRBJ2-7, with TRBD1 matching 8 bases. The CDR3 has 14 residues. Germline trimming cut 1 base from V and 5 bases from J; bases unmatched to any gene: 4. The germline CDR1 and CDR2 sequences are SEHNR and FQNEAQ (reference sequence). CDR3 protein: CASSLGQGIHEQYF. The DNA for the CDR3 is TGTGCCAGCAGCTTAGGACAGGGGATCCACGAGCAGTACTTC.

This clone was found once. The CDR3 sequence is CASSFWTGGGEQYF. The CDR3 nucleotides read TGTGCCAGCAGTTTTTGGACAGGGGGTGGGGAGCAGTACTTC. J is TRBJ2-7 and V is TRBV27; TRBD1 matches at 10 bases. CDR3 length: 14 amino acids. Germline assignment: CDR1 MNHEY and CDR2 SMNVEV (reference sequence). V lost 3 bases, J lost 7 bases, and 6 bases stayed unmatched.

The rearrangement links TRBV7-2 to TRBJ2-3; the match to TRBD1 covers 8 bases. This CDR3 is 19 amino acids long. Germline values: CDR1 SGHTA, CDR2 FQGNSA. V lost 3 bases, J lost 5 bases, and 19 bases stayed unmatched. CDR3 sequence: CASSFPAILQGGKIDTQYF. CDR3 nucleotide sequence: TGTGCCAGCAGCTTTCCGGCGATATTACAGGGGGGTAAGATAGATACGCAGTATTTT.

This chain joins TRBV19 and TRBJ2-3; 10 nucleotides agree with TRBD2. The length of the CDR3 is 14 residues. The germline CDR1 and CDR2 sequences are LNHDA and SQIVND (reference sequence). The trim removed 5 bases at V and 4 bases at J, leaving 3 bases unmatched. The CDR3 sequence is CASSSSGGPDTQYF. In DNA form, the CDR3 reads TGTGCCAGTAGTTCTAGCGGGGGCCCAGATACGCAGTATTTT.

V gene TRBV6-5 combines with J gene TRBJ2-7; tentatively, D is TRBD1 (6 bases). CDR3 length: 15 amino acids. Germline CDR1 MNHEY, CDR2 SVGAGI. V lost 4 bases and J lost 0, with 13 bases in between. CDR3 region: CASSSRGRGSYEQYF. In DNA form, the CDR3 reads TGTGCCAGCAGTTCCAGGGGTCGGGGCTCCTACGAGCAGTACTTC.